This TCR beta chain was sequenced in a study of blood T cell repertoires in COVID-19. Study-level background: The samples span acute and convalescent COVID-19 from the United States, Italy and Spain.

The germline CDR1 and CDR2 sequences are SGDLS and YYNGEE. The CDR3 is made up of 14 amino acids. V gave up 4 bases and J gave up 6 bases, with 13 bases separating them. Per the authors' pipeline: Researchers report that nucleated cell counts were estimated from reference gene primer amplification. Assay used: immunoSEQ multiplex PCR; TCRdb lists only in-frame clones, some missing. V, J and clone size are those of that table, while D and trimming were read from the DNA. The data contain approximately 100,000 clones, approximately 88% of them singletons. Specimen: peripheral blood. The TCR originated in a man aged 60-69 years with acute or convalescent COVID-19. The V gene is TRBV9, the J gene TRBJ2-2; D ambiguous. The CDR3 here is CASSYDPRPGELFF. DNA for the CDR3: TGTGCCAGCAGCTACGACCCTAGACCCGGGGAGCTGTTTTTT.